The T cell receptor beta chain described here comes from a study of early T cells in non-severe SARS-CoV-2 infection. About the study: Chains were not paired, and sequencing was done on bulk RNA from unsorted whole blood.

As part of library construction, unique molecular identifiers were attached to individual cDNA molecules. TCRdb reprocessed the 5' RACE reads via MiXCR and lists one record per CDR3 protein. Here the sample spans more than 40,000 distinct CDR3 sequences, around 3.6% being singletons. Germline V gene sequence: CDR1 KGHSH, CDR2 LQKENI. With 6 bases removed from V and 0 bases from J, the gap between germline ends came to 11 bases. CDR3 size: 14 residues. This clonotype was seen many times. Its specificity is unknown. General study findings and limits: The study's VDJdb matching favored anti-spike CD8 responses and missed private and CD4 specificities.

The source is an adult who was a healthcare worker with PCR-confirmed SARS-CoV-2 infection or an uninfected control (not recorded which). V and J are TRBV18 and TRBJ1-1; a possible D gene is TRBD1 (6 bases). The sequenced sample was whole blood. The CDR3 reads CASSETGLNTEAFF. The CDR3 bases are TGTGCCAGCTCGGAAACAGGGTTGAACACTGAAGCTTTCTTT.